A single sample is the source of the 14 T cell receptor beta chains below, sequenced in a study of blood T cell repertoires in COVID-19 (dated by TCRdb to 2020 to 2022). The library was obtained by the immunoSEQ multiplex PCR assay. This is the immuneACCESS table as TCRdb keeps it, with only in-frame sequences that have V and J called. A part of the clones is gone; compared with another copy, unresolved V genes explain less than half, and the rest is unexplained. The sample table contains some 23,000 clones; only one count was recorded for around 90% of them. The ten largest clones capture approximately 9.5% of the sample. Specimen: peripheral blood. All receptors come from a human donor with active COVID-19. The donor label of this sample is uncertain.

J is TRBJ2-1 and V is TRBV10-3, with 11 positions matching TRBD2. Losses at the gene ends were 4 bases for V and 7 bases for J; bases not matched to a gene: 9. Germline assignment: CDR1 ENHRY and CDR2 SYGVKD. The CDR3 runs to 16 residues. Written as DNA, the CDR3 is TGTGCCATCAGTGTACAGCTAGCGGGAGGACGTAATGAGCAGTTCTTC. It specifies CAISVQLAGGRNEQFF.

This clone was seen just once. The V call is TRBV9, the J call TRBJ2-2; no clear D. Trimming took off 2 bases at V and 6 bases at J, with 14 bases between the two ends. CDR1 SGDLS and CDR2 YYNGEE come from the germline V gene. The CDR3 length is 15 residues. CDR3 DNA sequence: TGTGCCAGCAGCGTTTCCCCTGACATGCCCGGGGAGCTGTTTTTT. Its protein product is CASSVSPDMPGELFF. Drawing the rest from reference TRBV9 and TRBJ2-2, the complete variable domain is DSGVTQTPKHLITATGQRVTLRCSPRSGDLSVYWYQQSLDQGLQFLIQYYNGEERAKGNILERFSAQQFPDLHSELNLSSLELGDSALYFCASSVSPDMPGELFFGEGSRLTVL.

The gene calls are TRBV5-5 and TRBJ2-1; no firm D call. Germline CDR1 and CDR2: SGHKS and YYEKEE (reference sequence). The CDR3 is 11 amino acids. Trimming removed 4 bases at V and 7 bases at J, with 6 bases between. As DNA, the CDR3 is TGTGCCAGCAGCGCTGAGAATGAGCAGTTCTTC. Translation gives CASSAENEQFF.

This sequence joins TRBV7-3 and TRBJ2-3; D is unresolved. Germline CDR1 SGHTA, CDR2 FQGTGA. The germline V and J ends were trimmed by 4 bases and 3 bases, with 14 bases remaining between them. This CDR3 is 15 amino acids long. CDR3 region: CASSSSGGATDTQYF. In nucleotides, the CDR3 is TGTGCCAGCAGCTCATCTGGCGGAGCGACAGATACGCAGTATTTT.

CDR3 residues: CASRPLTGPHEQYF. CDR3 sequence (DNA): TGTGCCAGCAGGCCCCTTACAGGCCCTCACGAGCAGTACTTC. The rearrangement joins TRBV6-5 to TRBJ2-7; possible D gene TRBD1, 5 bases. The germline V gene encodes CDR1 MNHEY and CDR2 SVGAGI. Trimming left V 6 bases short and J 5 bases short, with 17 bases between. The CDR3 spans 14 residues.

The chain uses TRBV25-1 and TRBJ2-7, with 8 nucleotides matching TRBD2. V was clipped by 6 bases and J by 6 bases; unmatched bases: 7. CDR3 length: 13 residues. Germline V CDR1 and CDR2: MGHDK, SYGVNS. The chain's CDR3 is CASSKRETTEQYF. The CDR3 DNA is TGTGCCAGCAGCAAGCGGGAGACCACCGAGCAGTACTTC.

The CDR3 nucleotides read TGTGCCAGCAGCCTTCACTTAGGAGGAGAAGCTTTCTTT. Protein: CASSLHLGGEAFF. This chain links TRBV28 with TRBJ1-1; no clear D gene. Trimming took 6 bases from V and 8 from J, leaving 16 bases between them. CDR3 length: 13 amino acids. Germline V CDR1 and CDR2: MDHEN, SYDVKM. Based on the CDR3 plus reference TRBV28 and TRBJ1-1, the full variable domain is DVKVTQSSRYLVKRTGEKVFLECVQDMDHENMFWYRQDPGLGLRLIYFSYDVKMKEKGDIPEGYSVSREKKERFSLILESASTNQTSMYLCASSLHLGGEAFFGQGTRLTVV.

This chain links TRBV6-1 with TRBJ2-1; D is unclear. There are 14 residues in the CDR3. CDR1 MNHNS and CDR2 SASEGT come from the germline V gene. V lost 3 bases, J lost 6 bases, and 12 bases lay in between. DNA for the CDR3: TGTGCCAGCAGTGAGGGCCCGGTGGGCAATGAGCAGTTCTTC. As protein: CASSEGPVGNEQFF.

V gene TRBV5-4 combines with J gene TRBJ2-7, with 10 bases fitting TRBD1. CDR3 length equals 15 residues. Germline CDR1 and CDR2: SGHNT and YYREEE (reference sequence). Germline trimming cut 0 bases from V and 3 bases from J; bases unmatched to any gene: 3. The CDR3, as DNA: TGTGCCAGCAGCTTGGTCGGGACAGGGGACTACGAGCAGTACTTC. As protein: CASSLVGTGDYEQYF.

As concerns this clone: The sample contains more than one DNA sequence encoding this CDR3. DNA for the CDR3: TGTGCCAGCAGCCCACGAGGTCCTGAGACCCAGTACTTC. This sequence encodes CASSPRGPETQYF. The rearrangement links TRBV7-9 to TRBJ2-5; D is undetermined. Germline V gene data show CDR1 as SEHNR and CDR2 as FQNEAQ (reference sequence). The CDR3 has 13 residues. Deletions cut 5 bases from V and 5 bases from J, with 12 bases between.

The J gene is TRBJ2-2, the V gene TRBV6-2 or TRBV6-3; D call uncertain. This CDR3 region has 15 residues. Trimming left V 5 bases short and J 4 bases short, with 14 bases between. CDR1 MNHEY and CDR2 SVGEGT come from the germline V gene. DNA for the CDR3: TGTGCCAGCAGTGACCGAACTCGGGTCACCGGGGAGCTGTTTTTT. Encoded protein: CASSDRTRVTGELFF.

On this clone: Its ends do not fully match the called genes, so a read error is possible. V gene TRBV7-7 combines with J gene TRBJ1-1, with D hard to call. This CDR3 has 14 amino acids. Germline-derived CDR1 and CDR2 are SSHAT and FNYEAQ (reference sequence). CDR3 protein: CASSPEPGGTEAFF. The CDR3 region has the DNA TGTGCTAGCAGCCCCGAGCCAGGAGGCACTGAAGCTTTCTTT.

The rearrangement links TRBV6-5 to TRBJ1-3; D unresolved. CDR1 MNHEY and CDR2 SVGAGI come from the germline V gene. V was cut by 5 bases and J by 0 bases, with 11 bases left in between. The CDR3 length is 15 residues. This CDR3 reads CASSNLPSSGNTIYF. CDR3 sequence (DNA): TGTGCCAGCAGTAACCTCCCCAGCTCTGGAAACACCATATATTTT.

The chain uses TRBV18 and TRBJ2-5; TRBD1 aligns across 7 bases. Germline CDR1 and CDR2: KGHSH and LQKENI. J lost 1 base, V lost 4 bases, and 6 bases had no gene match. This CDR3 has 15 residues. In nucleotides, the CDR3 is TGTGCCAGCTCACTCGCCGCAGGGGGCCAAGAGACCCAGTACTTC. It yields the protein CASSLAAGGQETQYF. Full variable domain (missing parts from reference TRBV18 and TRBJ2-5): NAGVMQNPRHLVRRRGQEARLRCSPMKGHSHVYWYRQLPEEGLKFMVYLQKENIIDESGMPKERFSAEFPKEGPSILRIQQVVRGDSAAYFCASSLAAGGQETQYFGPGTRLLVL.